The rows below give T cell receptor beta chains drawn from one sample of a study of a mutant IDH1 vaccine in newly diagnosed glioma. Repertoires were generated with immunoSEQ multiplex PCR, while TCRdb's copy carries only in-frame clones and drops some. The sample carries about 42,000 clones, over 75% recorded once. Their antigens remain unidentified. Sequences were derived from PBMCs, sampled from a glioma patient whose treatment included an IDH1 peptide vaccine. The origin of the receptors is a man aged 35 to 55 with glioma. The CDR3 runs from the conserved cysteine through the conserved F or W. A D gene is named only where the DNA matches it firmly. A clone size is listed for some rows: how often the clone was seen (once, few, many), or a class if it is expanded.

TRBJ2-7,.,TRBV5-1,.,CASSLGAGSYEQYF,TGCGCCAGCAGCCTGGGGGCGGGCTCCTACGAGCAGTACTTC
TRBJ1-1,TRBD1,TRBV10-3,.,CAISDSRDRKNTEAFF,TGTGCCATCAGTGATTCCCGGGACAGAAAGAACACTGAAGCTTTCTTT
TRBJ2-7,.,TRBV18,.,CASSPRAGGGYEQYF,TGTGCCAGCTCACCACGGGCAGGTGGCGGGTACGAGCAGTACTTC
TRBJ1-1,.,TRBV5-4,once,CASSFADRPYTEAFF,TGTGCCAGCAGCTTTGCCGACAGGCCCTACACTGAAGCTTTCTTT
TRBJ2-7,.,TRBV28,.,CASSAYEQYF,TGTGCCAGCTCGGCTTACGAGCAGTACTTC
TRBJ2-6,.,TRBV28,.,CASSRRGRGAPGANVLTF,TGTGCCAGCAGCCGTCGCGGCAGGGGAGCCCCTGGGGCCAACGTCCTGACTTTC
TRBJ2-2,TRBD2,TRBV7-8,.,CASSSQSGRNTGELFF,TGTGCCAGCAGCTCCCAGAGCGGGAGGAACACCGGGGAGCTGTTTTTT
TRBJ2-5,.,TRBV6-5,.,CASGEETQYF,TGTGCCAGTGGGGAGGAGACCCAGTACTTC
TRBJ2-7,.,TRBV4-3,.,CASSQDLTGSGEQYF,TGCGCCAGCAGCCAAGATCTAACGGGTTCCGGCGAGCAGTACTTC
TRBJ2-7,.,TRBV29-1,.,CSVGPGPDSYEQYF,TGCAGCGTGGGGCCGGGACCCGACTCCTACGAGCAGTACTTC
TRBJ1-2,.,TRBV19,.,CASSIEQYWGYTF,TGTGCCAGTAGTATAGAGCAGTATTGGGGCTACACCTTC
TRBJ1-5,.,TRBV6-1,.,CASSDQTGGNQPQHF,TGTGCCAGCAGTGACCAGACGGGAGGCAATCAGCCCCAGCATTTT
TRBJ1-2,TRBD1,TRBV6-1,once,CASSINGQGLVGYTF,TGTGCCAGCAGTATTAATGGACAGGGATTGGTCGGCTACACCTTC
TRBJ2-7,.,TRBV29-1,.,CSSGQSLDEQYF,TGCAGCTCCGGACAGTCCCTTGACGAGCAGTACTTC
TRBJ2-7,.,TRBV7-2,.,CASSAWVRSGEQYF,TGTGCCAGCAGCGCATGGGTGAGGTCGGGCGAGCAGTACTTC
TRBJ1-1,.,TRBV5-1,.,CASSKTQQSSEAFF,TGCGCCAGCAGCAAAACCCAACAGTCTTCAGAAGCTTTCTTT
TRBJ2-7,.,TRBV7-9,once,CASSRTGGYEQYF,TGTGCCAGCAGCCGAACAGGAGGGTACGAGCAGTACTTC
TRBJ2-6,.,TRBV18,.,CASSPRSSGANVLTF,TGTGCCAGCTCACCACGGAGCTCTGGGGCCAACGTCCTGACTTTC
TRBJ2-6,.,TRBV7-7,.,CASSLRGVGANVLTF,TGTGCCAGCAGCTTGAGGGGAGTAGGGGCCAACGTCCTGACTTTC
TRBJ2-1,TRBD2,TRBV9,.,CASSVGGLAGVLVNEQFF,TGTGCCAGCAGCGTAGGGGGACTAGCGGGAGTTTTGGTCAATGAGCAGTTCTTC
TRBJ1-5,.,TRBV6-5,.,CASSPMGVGNQPQHF,TGTGCCAGCAGTCCGATGGGGGTGGGGAATCAGCCCCAGCATTTT
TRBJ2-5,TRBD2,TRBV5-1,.,CASSLGAGLQETQYF,TGCGCCAGCAGCTTGGGAGCGGGGTTACAAGAGACCCAGTACTTC
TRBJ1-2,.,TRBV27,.,CATGSFVGYTF,TGTGCCACCGGGAGCTTTGTTGGCTACACCTTC
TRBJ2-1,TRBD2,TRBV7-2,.,CASSSELAGGVLTYNEQFF,TGTGCCAGCAGCTCGGAACTAGCGGGAGGCGTATTGACCTACAATGAGCAGTTCTTC
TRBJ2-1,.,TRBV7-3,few,CASSLQPLERTVNEQFF,TGTGCCAGCAGCTTACAGCCTTTGGAAAGGACCGTCAATGAGCAGTTCTTC
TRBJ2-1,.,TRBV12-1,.,CASRREPNNEQFF,TGTGCCAGCAGGCGGGAGCCTAACAATGAGCAGTTCTTC
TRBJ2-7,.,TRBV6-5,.,CASSYSRSKTGEQYF,TGTGCCAGCAGTTACTCGAGGAGTAAAACGGGCGAGCAGTACTTC
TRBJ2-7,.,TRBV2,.,CASGMQGFAEQYF,TGTGCCAGCGGAATGCAGGGATTCGCCGAGCAGTACTTC
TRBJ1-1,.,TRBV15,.,CATSRAGDTEAFF,TGTGCCACCAGCAGGGCCGGGGACACTGAAGCTTTCTTT
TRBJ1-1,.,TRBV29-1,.,CSVERGFRAEAFF,TGCAGCGTTGAGAGGGGTTTTAGGGCTGAAGCTTTCTTT
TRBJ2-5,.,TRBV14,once,CASSLQTYDTQYF,TGTGCCAGCAGCCTACAGACCTATGACACCCAGTACTTC
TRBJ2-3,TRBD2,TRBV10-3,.,CAISESGTSGSSADTQYF,TGTGCCATCAGTGAGTCCGGGACTAGCGGGAGTTCAGCAGATACGCAGTATTTT
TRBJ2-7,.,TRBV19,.,CASSWGPTSYEQYF,TGTGCCAGTAGTTGGGGACCGACCTCCTACGAGCAGTACTTC
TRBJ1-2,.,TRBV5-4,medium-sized,CASSLIQGNYGYTF,TGTGCCAGCAGCCTAATACAGGGTAACTATGGCTACACCTTC
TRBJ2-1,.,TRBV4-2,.,CASSQGQEGNEQFF,TGTGCCAGCAGCCAAGGGCAGGAAGGAAATGAGCAGTTCTTC
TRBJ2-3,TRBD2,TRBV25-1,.,CASSGGNPTDTQYF,TGTGCCAGCAGCGGGGGGAATCCCACAGATACGCAGTATTTT
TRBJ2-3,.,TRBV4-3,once,CASSQNPASADTQYF,TGCGCCAGCAGCCAAAACCCAGCTAGCGCAGATACGCAGTATTTT
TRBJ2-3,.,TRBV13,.,CASRSLGDSTDTQYF,TGTGCCAGCAGGTCCCTGGGGGATAGCACAGATACGCAGTATTTT
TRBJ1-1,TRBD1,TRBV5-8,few,CASSYRDREAFF,TGTGCCAGCAGTTACCGGGACAGAGAAGCTTTCTTT
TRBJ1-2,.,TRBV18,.,CASSPRQGHYGYTF,TGTGCCAGCTCACCACGTCAGGGACACTATGGCTACACCTTC
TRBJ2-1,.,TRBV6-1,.,CASRLDWYNEQFF,TGTGCCAGCCGATTGGATTGGTACAATGAGCAGTTCTTC
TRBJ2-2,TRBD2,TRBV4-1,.,CASSPTSGRVGELFF,TGCGCCAGCAGCCCGACTAGCGGGAGAGTAGGGGAGCTGTTTTTT
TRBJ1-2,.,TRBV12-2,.,CASRLAGRYAYGYTF,TGTGCAAGTCGCTTAGCCGGTAGGTATGCCTATGGCTACACCTTC
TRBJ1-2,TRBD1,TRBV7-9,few,CASSPGQRYGYTF,TGTGCCAGCAGCCCGGGACAGCGATATGGCTACACCTTC
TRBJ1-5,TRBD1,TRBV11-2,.,CASSPRQGLAPHF,TGTGCCAGCAGCCCCAGACAGGGGTTGGCCCCGCATTTT
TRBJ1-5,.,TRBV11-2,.,CASSATSQPQHF,TGTGCCAGCAGCGCAACAAGTCAGCCCCAGCATTTT
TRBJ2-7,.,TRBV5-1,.,CASSISGTVSYEQYF,TGCGCCAGCAGCATCTCCGGGACGGTCTCCTACGAGCAGTACTTC